Listed below are T cell receptor beta chains from one sample, sequenced in a study of shared clonotypes between healthy human individuals. This table comes from immunoSEQ multiplex PCR, and its TCRdb copy is limited to in-frame clones, with some not included. The sample consists of 550,000 to 800,000 clones, under 80% of them appearing once. Sequenced sample: memory CD4+ T cells sorted from blood. All receptors come from a woman aged 30 to 39 in good health. Both conserved end residues are part of each CDR3. D genes are given only for firm matches. Size is omitted from some rows. Given values are once, few, many or a class for expanded clones.

v_gene: TRBV28
d_gene: TRBD1
j_gene: TRBJ1-4
abundance: .
CDR3nt: TGTGCCAGCAGTTTACAGGGGGGTGAAAAACTGTTTTTT
CDR3aa: CASSLQGGEKLFF

v_gene: TRBV28
d_gene: .
j_gene: TRBJ2-2
abundance: once
CDR3nt: TGTGCCAGCAGTTTATTAGCGCAGGGGAACACCGGGGAGCTGTTTTTT
CDR3aa: CASSLLAQGNTGELFF

v_gene: TRBV18
d_gene: .
j_gene: TRBJ1-1
abundance: .
CDR3nt: TGTGCCAGCTCTTCAACCGGGCGAGACACTGAAGCTTTCTTT
CDR3aa: CASSSTGRDTEAFF

v_gene: TRBV4-2
d_gene: .
j_gene: TRBJ1-5
abundance: .
CDR3nt: TGTGCCAGCAGCCAAGATTGGGGGGGGCAGGGTAGCAATCAGCCCCAGCATTTT
CDR3aa: CASSQDWGGQGSNQPQHF

v_gene: TRBV5-1
d_gene: .
j_gene: TRBJ1-1
abundance: few
CDR3nt: TGCGCCAGCAGTGACGAGGGGCGCGTCACTGAAGCTTTCTTT
CDR3aa: CASSDEGRVTEAFF

v_gene: TRBV19
d_gene: .
j_gene: TRBJ2-7
abundance: .
CDR3nt: TGTGCCAGTAGTATTTTTAGTCTGGGAAACTCCTACGAGCAGTACTTC
CDR3aa: CASSIFSLGNSYEQYF

v_gene: TRBV29-1
d_gene: .
j_gene: TRBJ2-3
abundance: .
CDR3nt: TGCAGCGTTGATGCGACGGCCTCATTAGATACGCAGTATTTT
CDR3aa: CSVDATASLDTQYF

v_gene: TRBV10-2
d_gene: .
j_gene: TRBJ2-7
abundance: many
CDR3nt: TGCGCCAGCAGCCGGGACGGTTCCTACGAGCAGTACTTC
CDR3aa: CASSRDGSYEQYF

v_gene: TRBV27
d_gene: .
j_gene: TRBJ2-1
abundance: .
CDR3nt: TGTGCCAGCAGTTTCCGGCCGACTGTCTTCAGTGGCAATGAGCAGTTCTTC
CDR3aa: CASSFRPTVFSGNEQFF

v_gene: TRBV6-1
d_gene: .
j_gene: TRBJ2-7
abundance: many
CDR3nt: TGTGCCAGCAGTGAATCCGGGTTAACCTACGAGCAGTACTTC
CDR3aa: CASSESGLTYEQYF

v_gene: TRBV29-1
d_gene: .
j_gene: TRBJ2-1
abundance: .
CDR3nt: TGCAGCGTTGAAGATTACCCCCGGACGGGTGAGCAGTTCTTC
CDR3aa: CSVEDYPRTGEQFF

v_gene: TRBV14
d_gene: .
j_gene: TRBJ2-1
abundance: .
CDR3nt: TGTGCCAGCAGCCCCCACCGTGGGTACAATGAGCAGTTCTTC
CDR3aa: CASSPHRGYNEQFF

v_gene: TRBV11-2
d_gene: .
j_gene: TRBJ1-2
abundance: few
CDR3nt: TGTGCCAGCAGCGCCCTCTTGTATGGCTACACCTTC
CDR3aa: CASSALLYGYTF

v_gene: TRBV25-1
d_gene: .
j_gene: TRBJ1-4
abundance: .
CDR3nt: TGTGCCAGCAGTGATGGCGTTAGGATTTGGGCTAATGAAAAACTGTTTTTT
CDR3aa: CASSDGVRIWANEKLFF

v_gene: TRBV28
d_gene: .
j_gene: TRBJ2-7
abundance: .
CDR3nt: TGTGCCAGCAGTCCCCCGGGAACCTACGAGCAGTACTTC
CDR3aa: CASSPPGTYEQYF

v_gene: TRBV19
d_gene: TRBD2
j_gene: TRBJ2-1
abundance: .
CDR3nt: TGTGCCAGTAGTAGGACTAGCGTATACAATGAGCAGTTCTTC
CDR3aa: CASSRTSVYNEQFF

v_gene: TRBV2
d_gene: TRBD1
j_gene: TRBJ2-3
abundance: .
CDR3nt: TGTGCCAGCAGGGGGGACAGGGGGCATAGGGATACGCAGTATTTT
CDR3aa: CASRGDRGHRDTQYF

v_gene: TRBV29-1
d_gene: TRBD1
j_gene: TRBJ2-7
abundance: few
CDR3nt: TGCAGCGTGGGGGGACAGGGAGAGTACGAGCAGTACTTC
CDR3aa: CSVGGQGEYEQYF

v_gene: TRBV27
d_gene: .
j_gene: TRBJ2-2
abundance: .
CDR3nt: TGTGCCAGCAGTGAACGAACCGGGGAGCTGTTTTTT
CDR3aa: CASSERTGELFF

v_gene: TRBV19
d_gene: TRBD1
j_gene: TRBJ2-7
abundance: .
CDR3nt: TGTGCCAGTAGTGCCGACAGGGACAACGAGCAGTACTTC
CDR3aa: CASSADRDNEQYF

v_gene: TRBV11-2
d_gene: .
j_gene: TRBJ2-5
abundance: .
CDR3nt: TGTGCCAGCAGCTTAACGCCCCTGGGGACTGGGTACCAAGAGACCCAGTACTTC
CDR3aa: CASSLTPLGTGYQETQYF

v_gene: TRBV28
d_gene: .
j_gene: TRBJ2-1
abundance: .
CDR3nt: TGTGCCAGCAGTTTCAATGAGCAGTTCTTC
CDR3aa: CASSFNEQFF

v_gene: TRBV27
d_gene: TRBD1
j_gene: TRBJ2-2
abundance: many
CDR3nt: TGTGCCAGCAGGACAGGGGGCCACACCGGGGAGCTGTTTTTT
CDR3aa: CASRTGGHTGELFF

v_gene: TRBV6-4
d_gene: .
j_gene: TRBJ1-2
abundance: .
CDR3nt: TGTGCCGGGGGGGGGCCTAGTCCTAACTATGGCTACACCTTC
CDR3aa: CAGGGPSPNYGYTF

v_gene: TRBV11-2
d_gene: TRBD1
j_gene: TRBJ2-7
abundance: once
CDR3nt: TGTGCCAGCAGCCCCGCTGCCGGGGCAGGGGGAATCGGCGAGCAGTACTTC
CDR3aa: CASSPAAGAGGIGEQYF

v_gene: TRBV30
d_gene: .
j_gene: TRBJ1-3
abundance: .
CDR3nt: TGTGCCTGGAGTAGGGCCAGAAACACCATATATTTT
CDR3aa: CAWSRARNTIYF

v_gene: TRBV7-2
d_gene: .
j_gene: TRBJ2-5
abundance: many
CDR3nt: TGTGCCAGCAGCTTAGTTTGGGACCAAGAGACCCAGTACTTC
CDR3aa: CASSLVWDQETQYF

v_gene: TRBV10-1
d_gene: .
j_gene: TRBJ1-4
abundance: .
CDR3nt: TGCGCCAGCAGCAGGGACACGGCGAATGAAAAACTGTTTTTT
CDR3aa: CASSRDTANEKLFF

v_gene: TRBV5-1
d_gene: .
j_gene: TRBJ2-7
abundance: .
CDR3nt: TGCGCCTGCAAACAGGGTTCAAACTACGAGCAGTACTTC
CDR3aa: CACKQGSNYEQYF

v_gene: TRBV5-1
d_gene: TRBD1
j_gene: TRBJ2-1
abundance: .
CDR3nt: TGCGCCAGCAGCTTGAACAGGGGGTCCTACAATGAGCAGTTCTTC
CDR3aa: CASSLNRGSYNEQFF

v_gene: TRBV19
d_gene: TRBD2
j_gene: TRBJ2-1
abundance: .
CDR3nt: TGTGCCAGTAGTATAAGGACTAGTGAAAATGAGCAGTTCTTC
CDR3aa: CASSIRTSENEQFF

v_gene: TRBV29-1
d_gene: TRBD2
j_gene: TRBJ2-7
abundance: .
CDR3nt: TGCAGCGTGGGACTAGTAGACAGCGAGCAGTACTTC
CDR3aa: CSVGLVDSEQYF

v_gene: TRBV5-6
d_gene: .
j_gene: TRBJ1-3
abundance: once
CDR3nt: TGTGCCAGCAGCTTGGGACAGCTTGGAAACACCATATATTTT
CDR3aa: CASSLGQLGNTIYF

v_gene: TRBV5-1
d_gene: .
j_gene: TRBJ2-5
abundance: .
CDR3nt: TGCGCCAGCAGCTGGGGCGGACAGAAAGAGACCCAGTACTTC
CDR3aa: CASSWGGQKETQYF

v_gene: TRBV6-5
d_gene: TRBD1
j_gene: TRBJ2-7
abundance: .
CDR3nt: TGTGCCAGCAGTGAAAGACAGGGGGGGTACGAGCAGTACTTC
CDR3aa: CASSERQGGYEQYF

v_gene: TRBV28
d_gene: TRBD1
j_gene: TRBJ1-5
abundance: .
CDR3nt: TGTGCCAGCAGACCCCGGCCAGGCCCAACGGGACAGGGGAATCAGCCCCAGCATTTT
CDR3aa: CASRPRPGPTGQGNQPQHF

v_gene: TRBV18
d_gene: .
j_gene: TRBJ2-1
abundance: .
CDR3nt: TGTGCCAGCTCACCACCAGGCCCTGGCTCCTACAATGAGCAGTTCTTC
CDR3aa: CASSPPGPGSYNEQFF

v_gene: TRBV18
d_gene: .
j_gene: TRBJ1-3
abundance: .
CDR3nt: TGTGCCAGCTCACCAGAAGATGCGGGAACTGGAAACACCATATATTTT
CDR3aa: CASSPEDAGTGNTIYF

v_gene: TRBV5-8
d_gene: .
j_gene: TRBJ1-5
abundance: .
CDR3nt: TGTGCCAGCAGCCTCGGGTCCACTGGCCAGCCCCAGCATTTT
CDR3aa: CASSLGSTGQPQHF

v_gene: TRBV6-6
d_gene: .
j_gene: TRBJ1-5
abundance: .
CDR3nt: TGTGCCAGCACCTCGCGGGGTGAGAATCAGCCCCAGCATTTT
CDR3aa: CASTSRGENQPQHF

v_gene: TRBV18
d_gene: TRBD1
j_gene: TRBJ2-2
abundance: .
CDR3nt: TGTGCCAGCTCACCAAGTCAGGGGGACACCGGGGAGCTGTTTTTT
CDR3aa: CASSPSQGDTGELFF

v_gene: TRBV2
d_gene: TRBD2
j_gene: TRBJ2-1
abundance: few
CDR3nt: TGTGCCAGCAGGGGTTCGACTAGCGGGAGCACTGAGCAGTTCTTC
CDR3aa: CASRGSTSGSTEQFF

v_gene: TRBV28
d_gene: .
j_gene: TRBJ1-5
abundance: .
CDR3nt: TGTGCCAGCAGACCAGATAGCAATCAGCCCCAGCATTTT
CDR3aa: CASRPDSNQPQHF

v_gene: TRBV27
d_gene: .
j_gene: TRBJ1-4
abundance: few
CDR3nt: TGTGCCAGCAGTTTATGGGCCCTGGGAGGGGCAACTAATGAAAAACTGTTTTTT
CDR3aa: CASSLWALGGATNEKLFF

v_gene: TRBV4-1
d_gene: .
j_gene: TRBJ2-3
abundance: .
CDR3nt: TGCGCCAGCAGCCAAGAGTTGGCCCCTCGGGGAGCAGATACGCAGTATTTT
CDR3aa: CASSQELAPRGADTQYF

v_gene: TRBV5-1
d_gene: .
j_gene: TRBJ2-3
abundance: .
CDR3nt: TGCGCCAGCAGCTTACGGGAGCCAACAGATACGCAGTATTTT
CDR3aa: CASSLREPTDTQYF

v_gene: TRBV2
d_gene: .
j_gene: TRBJ2-7
abundance: .
CDR3nt: TGTGCCAGCAACGCAGAGGGGAGCGTTTACGAGCAGTACTTC
CDR3aa: CASNAEGSVYEQYF

v_gene: TRBV5-4
d_gene: .
j_gene: TRBJ1-1
abundance: .
CDR3nt: TGTGCCAGCAGCTCAAGGCGGACGGGCGAAATTTGGGACACTGAAGCTTTCTTT
CDR3aa: CASSSRRTGEIWDTEAFF

v_gene: TRBV19
d_gene: .
j_gene: TRBJ1-4
abundance: .
CDR3nt: TGTGCCAGTAGTATATCTGAAAAACTGTTTTTT
CDR3aa: CASSISEKLFF